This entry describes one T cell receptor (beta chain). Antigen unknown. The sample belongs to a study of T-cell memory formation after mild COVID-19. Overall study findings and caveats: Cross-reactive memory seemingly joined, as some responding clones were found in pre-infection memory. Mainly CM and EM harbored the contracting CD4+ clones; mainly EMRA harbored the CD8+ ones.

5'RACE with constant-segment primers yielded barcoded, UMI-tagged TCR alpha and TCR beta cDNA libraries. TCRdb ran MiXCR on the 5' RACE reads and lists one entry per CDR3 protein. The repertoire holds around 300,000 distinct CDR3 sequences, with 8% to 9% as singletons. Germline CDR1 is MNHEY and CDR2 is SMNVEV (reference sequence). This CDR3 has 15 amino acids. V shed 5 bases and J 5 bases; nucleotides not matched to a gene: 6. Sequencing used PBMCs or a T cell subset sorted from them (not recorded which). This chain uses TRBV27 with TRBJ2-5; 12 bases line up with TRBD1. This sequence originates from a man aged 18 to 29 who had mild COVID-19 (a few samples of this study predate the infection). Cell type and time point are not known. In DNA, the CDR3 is TGTGCCAGCAGTACCGGGACAGGGGGCGCGGAGACCCAGTACTTC. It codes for CASSTGTGGAETQYF.